A single sample gave rise to the 5 T cell receptor beta chains below, sequenced in a study of response to subunit inactivated influenza vaccine. TCRdb recomputed calls from the RT-PCR reads with MiXCR, one row per CDR3 protein. Altogether almost 600,000 distinct CDR3 sequences are present, around 15% being singletons, with the ten largest covering around 10%. Specimen: PBMCs from blood, collected 12 days after vaccination. These receptors originate from a man over 45 who received an inactivated influenza vaccine.

The chain links TRBV20-1 to TRBJ1-5; tentative D call: TRBD1 (5 bases). CDR3 length equals 14 residues. CDR1 and CDR2 (germline): DFQATT, SNEGSKA (reference sequence). The CDR3 sequence: CTPLRPRVGQPQHF. CDR3 nucleotides: TGCACCCCCCTTAGGCCCAGGGTGGGTCAGCCCCAGCATTTT.

The chain's CDR3 is CASSGRLGQNNSPLHF. CDR3 DNA: TGTGCCAGCAGTGGTCGACTGGGACAGAATAATTCACCCCTCCACTTT. The chain joins TRBV25-1 to TRBJ1-6; 7 positions match TRBD1. Germline CDR1 is MGHDK and CDR2 is SYGVNS. The junction had 8 bases not matched to a gene; V was cut back by 4 bases and J by 5 bases. The length of the CDR3 is 16 residues. The full variable domain, with the rest looked up from reference TRBV25-1 and TRBJ1-6, is EADIYQTPRYLVIGTGKKITLECSQTMGHDKMYWYQQDPGMELHLIHYSYGVNSTEKGDLSSESTVSRIRTEHFPLTLESARPSHTSQYLCASSGRLGQNNSPLHFGNGTRLTVT.

This clonotype has at least ten counts. V usage is TRBV29-1 and J usage is TRBJ2-2; the D is unclear. Germline loops: CDR1 SQVTM, CDR2 ANQGSEA. The CDR3 is 11 residues long. Trimming stripped 5 bases from V and 6 bases from J, with 7 bases between. The CDR3 spells CSVLKPGELFF. CDR3 sequence (DNA): TGCAGCGTTCTTAAGCCCGGGGAGCTGTTTTTT.

The V gene is TRBV28, the J gene TRBJ1-2; a possible D gene is TRBD1 (5 bases). CDR3 length: 15 residues. Looked up from germline, CDR1 is MDHEN and CDR2 is SYDVKM. V was shortened by 6 bases and J by 1 base, with 15 bases between the two germline ends. This CDR3 is CASSVTGGHNYGYTF. In DNA, the CDR3 is TGTGCCAGCAGCGTAACGGGCGGACATAACTATGGCTACACCTTC.

There are a few counts of this clonotype. The J gene is TRBJ2-1, the V gene TRBV20-1; 9 nucleotides align to TRBD2. This CDR3 has 19 residues. The germline V gene encodes CDR1 DFQATT and CDR2 SNEGSKA (reference sequence). V shed 0 bases, J shed 4 bases, and the junction held 16 bases outside the gene matches. As DNA, the CDR3 is TGCAGTGCTAGAGACCGGCCGTGGCGCGGGAGGGACCGATACAATGAGCAGTTCTTC. Translated, it gives CSARDRPWRGRDRYNEQFF.